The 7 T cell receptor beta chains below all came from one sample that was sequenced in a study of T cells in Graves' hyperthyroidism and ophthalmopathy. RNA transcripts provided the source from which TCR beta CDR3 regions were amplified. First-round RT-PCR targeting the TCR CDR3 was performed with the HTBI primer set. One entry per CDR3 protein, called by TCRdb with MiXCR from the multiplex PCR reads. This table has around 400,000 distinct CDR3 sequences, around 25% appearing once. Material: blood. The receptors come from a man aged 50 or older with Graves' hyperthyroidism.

CDR3 DNA sequence: TGCGCCAGCAGCCTGGGGAGGACTAGCGTTACAGATACGCAGTATTTT. Encoded protein: CASSLGRTSVTDTQYF. The V and J genes are TRBV4-1 and TRBJ2-3; 9 bases fit TRBD2. The germline V gene has CDR1 MGHRA and CDR2 YSYEKL. Trimming at V came to 4 bases and at J to 3 bases, leaving 8 bases not matched to a gene. This CDR3 spans 16 amino acids.

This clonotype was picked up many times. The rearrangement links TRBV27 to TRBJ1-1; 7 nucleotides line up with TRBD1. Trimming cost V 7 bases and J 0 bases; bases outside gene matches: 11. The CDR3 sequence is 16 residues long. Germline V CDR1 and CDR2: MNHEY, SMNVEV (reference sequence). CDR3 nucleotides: TGTGCCAGCAAGGGGGGACCGACAGGGTTGAACACTGAAGCTTTCTTT. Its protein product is CASKGGPTGLNTEAFF.

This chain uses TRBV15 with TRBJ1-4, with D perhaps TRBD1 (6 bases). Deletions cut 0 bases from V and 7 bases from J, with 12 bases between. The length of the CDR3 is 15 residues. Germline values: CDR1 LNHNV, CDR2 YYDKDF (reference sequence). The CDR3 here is CATSRDLGGLEKLFF. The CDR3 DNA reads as TGTGCCACCAGCAGAGATCTCGGGGGCCTTGAAAAACTGTTTTTT. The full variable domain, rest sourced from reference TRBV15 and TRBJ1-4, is DAMVIQNPRYQVTQFGKPVTLSCSQTLNHNVMYWYQQKSSQAPKLLFHYYDKDFNNEADTPDNFQSRRPNTSFCFLDIRSPGLGDTAMYLCATSRDLGGLEKLFFGSGTQLSVL.

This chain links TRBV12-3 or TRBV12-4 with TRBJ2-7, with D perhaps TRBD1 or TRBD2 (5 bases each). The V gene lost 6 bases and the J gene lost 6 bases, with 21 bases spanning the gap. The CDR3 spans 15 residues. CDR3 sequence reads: CASSGARGSGGEQYF. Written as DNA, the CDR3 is TGTGCCAGCAGCGGGGCACGGGGCTCAGGAGGCGAGCAGTACTTC.

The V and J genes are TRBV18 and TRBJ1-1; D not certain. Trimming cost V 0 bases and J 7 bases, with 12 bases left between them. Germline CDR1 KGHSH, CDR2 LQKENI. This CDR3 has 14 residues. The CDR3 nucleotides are TGTGCCAGCTCACCACCCGGGATCCGCTTTGAAGCTTTCTTT. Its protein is CASSPPGIRFEAFF.

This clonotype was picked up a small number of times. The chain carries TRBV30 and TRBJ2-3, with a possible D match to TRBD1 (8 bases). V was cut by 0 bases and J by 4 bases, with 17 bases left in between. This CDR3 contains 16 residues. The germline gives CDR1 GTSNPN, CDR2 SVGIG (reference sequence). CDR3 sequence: CAWSVSFTGGADTQYF. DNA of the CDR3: TGTGCCTGGAGTGTCAGTTTCACAGGGGGGGCAGATACGCAGTATTTT.

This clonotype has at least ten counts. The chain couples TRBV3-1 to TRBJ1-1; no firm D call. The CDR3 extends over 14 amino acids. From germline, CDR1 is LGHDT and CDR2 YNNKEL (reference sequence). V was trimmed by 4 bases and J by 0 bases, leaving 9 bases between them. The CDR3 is CASSRAELNTEAFF. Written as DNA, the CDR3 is TGTGCCAGCAGCCGGGCAGAATTGAACACTGAAGCTTTCTTT.